This TCR beta chain was retrieved from a study of CD8 T cells in ankylosing spondylitis. Libraries of TCR beta came from quantitative 5'-RACE with molecular barcodes. MiXCR was run by TCRdb on the 5' RACE reads, yielding one entry per CDR3 protein. The table has some 290,000 distinct CDR3 sequences, 20% seen once; the top ten hold 7.5% to 9.5%. The CDR3 spans 15 residues. Trimming stripped 6 bases from V and 0 bases from J, with 11 bases between. The sample holds a few counts of this clonotype. The chain couples TRBV12-3 or TRBV12-4 to TRBJ2-2, with D possibly being TRBD1 (5 bases). Sample: blood, either unsorted or a sorted T cell fraction (not recorded which). This receptor was obtained from a male donor with ankylosing spondylitis or in good health (not recorded which). CDR3: CASSPDMANTGELFF. DNA of the CDR3: TGTGCCAGCAGCCCGGACATGGCGAACACCGGGGAGCTGTTTTTT.